The 16 T cell receptor beta chains given below trace back to one sample, sequenced in a study of OX40 agonist ivuxolimab in advanced cancers. Sequenced by immunoSEQ multiplex PCR; TCRdb stores in-frame clones only, minus some. The sample records about 70,000 clones, roughly 88% being singletons. The input for sequencing was CD4+ or CD8+ T cells sorted from blood, taken in a trial of the OX40 agonist ivuxolimab. The origin of the receptors is an adult with an advanced solid tumor such as melanoma, head and neck, liver or kidney cancer.

V usage is TRBV18 and J usage is TRBJ2-3; TRBD2 is a possible D gene (6 bases). Trimming pared 0 bases from V and 6 bases from J, leaving 13 bases between. Germline V gives CDR1 KGHSH, CDR2 LQKENI. The CDR3 loop spans 15 amino acids. CDR3 coding DNA: TGTGCCAGCTCACCACCGGGGCTAGCGATTGATACGCAGTATTTT. Translation gives CASSPPGLAIDTQYF.

The chain has TRBV27 and TRBJ2-7; 9 bases line up with TRBD1. Germline loops: CDR1 MNHEY, CDR2 SMNVEV (reference sequence). Trimming took 3 bases from V and 3 from J; bases not matched to a gene: 12. This CDR3 has 17 residues. The CDR3 here is CASSFGTGSGASYEQYF. The CDR3 DNA reads TGTGCCAGCAGTTTCGGGACAGGGTCCGGAGCTAGCTACGAGCAGTACTTC.

The J gene is TRBJ2-1, the V gene TRBV23-1; possible D gene TRBD2, 5 bases. TRBV23-1 is an ORF, and what it does is uncertain. CDR3 length equals 17 residues. Trimming pared 0 bases from V and 2 bases from J, leaving 14 bases between. In nucleotides, the CDR3 is TGCGCCAGCAGTCAATCTGGGCTAGCTCGAACCTACAATGAGCAGTTCTTC. Translating gives CASSQSGLARTYNEQFF.

The rearrangement links TRBV30 to TRBJ1-1; a weak D match, TRBD1 (5 bases). The CDR3 loop spans 14 amino acids. The V end lost 1 base, the J end lost 4 bases, and 13 bases lay between the germline ends. Germline lookup yields CDR1 GTSNPN and CDR2 SVGIG (reference sequence). The CDR3 coding sequence is TGTGCCTGGAGTGCTCAGGGAAAGAGCACTGAAGCTTTCTTT. This sequence encodes CAWSAQGKSTEAFF.

The chain joins TRBV10-2 to TRBJ2-1; 14 bases map to TRBD2. Per germline, CDR1 WSHSY and CDR2 SAAADI. The CDR3 is made up of 19 amino acids. V gave up 2 bases and J gave up 7 bases; unmatched junction bases: 13. The CDR3: CASSEGWTSGRPGSNEQFF. In DNA, the CDR3 is TGCGCCAGCAGTGAGGGTTGGACTAGCGGGAGGCCGGGTTCAAATGAGCAGTTCTTC.

This chain uses TRBV29-1 with TRBJ1-4; D is uncertain. Trimming left V 8 bases short and J 3 bases short, with 16 bases between. This CDR3 contains 14 residues. The V gene's germline CDR1 is SQVTM and CDR2 ANQGSEA. The CDR3, as DNA: TGCAGCACAGAGCCCCCGGATGCTAATGAAAAACTGTTTTTT. Its protein is CSTEPPDANEKLFF.

The chain couples TRBV20-1 to TRBJ2-7; the D gene is possibly TRBD1 (6 bases). The CDR3 loop spans 11 amino acids. Per germline, CDR1 DFQATT and CDR2 SNEGSKA (reference sequence). DNA of the CDR3: TGCAGCGGGGACAACTCCTACGAGCAGTACTTC. This encodes CSGDNSYEQYF.

This chain uses TRBV5-1 with TRBJ2-2; TRBD1 agrees at 9 bases. The CDR3 consists of 14 residues. Germline loops: CDR1 SGHRS, CDR2 YFSETQ. With 4 bases clipped from V and 6 bases from J, the junction kept 4 bases outside the gene matches. The CDR3 loop reads CASSPDRGAGELFF. The CDR3 DNA sequence: TGCGCCAGCAGCCCGGACAGGGGTGCCGGGGAGCTGTTTTTT.

Here the CDR3 DNA reads TGTGCCATCGCTGGGGGGGCGGGGACAGATACGCAGTATTTT. Protein product: CAIAGGAGTDTQYF. The chain carries TRBV10-3 and TRBJ2-3; the D gene is possibly TRBD2 (7 bases). Germline V CDR1 and CDR2: ENHRY, SYGVKD. V was shortened by 8 bases and J by 3 bases, with 15 bases between the two germline ends. There are 14 residues in the CDR3.

V usage is TRBV9 and J usage is TRBJ1-4; TRBD1 aligns across 9 bases. V shed 3 bases, J shed 7 bases, and the junction held 10 bases outside the gene matches. Per the germline V gene, CDR1 is SGDLS and CDR2 is YYNGEE. The CDR3 runs to 16 residues. DNA for the CDR3: TGTGCCAGCAGCGCCGACAGGGGGGCGAGGTTTGAAAAACTGTTTTTT. Translated: CASSADRGARFEKLFF.

This chain links TRBV19 with TRBJ2-5; 15 bases map to TRBD2. The germline gives CDR1 LNHDA, CDR2 SQIVND (reference sequence). V gave up 4 bases and J gave up 1 base; unmatched junction bases: 7. The CDR3 totals 18 residues. In nucleotides, the CDR3 is TGTGCCAGTAGTAGACTGGGACTAGCGGGAGGACCCCAAGAGACCCAGTACTTC. Translated: CASSRLGLAGGPQETQYF.

The V and J genes are TRBV30 and TRBJ2-7; 7 nucleotides match TRBD1. The V and J ends lost 4 bases and 2 bases, in that order; junction bases with no gene match: 5. This CDR3 is 13 amino acids long. The V gene's germline CDR1 is GTSNPN and CDR2 SVGIG (reference sequence). CDR3: CAWTRTGTYEQYF. For the CDR3, the DNA is TGTGCCTGGACTAGGACAGGCACCTACGAGCAGTACTTC.

The chain uses TRBV5-4 and TRBJ2-1; 9 bases fit TRBD2. Germline V gene lookup returns CDR1 SGHNT and CDR2 YYREEE (reference sequence). The CDR3 is 15 amino acids. Trimming removed 3 bases from V and 5 bases from J; junction bases left unmatched: 6. This CDR3 is CASSSTSGRHNEQFF. CDR3 DNA sequence: TGTGCCAGCAGCTCGACTAGCGGCCGTCACAATGAGCAGTTCTTC.

The chain carries TRBV11-1 and TRBJ1-5; 7 nucleotides agree with TRBD1. The trim removed 3 bases at V and 9 bases at J, leaving 5 bases unmatched. The V gene's germline CDR1 is SGHAT and CDR2 FQDESV (reference sequence). This CDR3 is built from 13 residues. The CDR3: CASSFDREWPQHF. CDR3 DNA sequence: TGTGCCAGCAGCTTCGACAGGGAATGGCCCCAGCATTTT.

The chain has TRBV5-1 and TRBJ2-5, with 8 nucleotides matching TRBD2. The J segment lost 2 bases and the V segment lost 3 bases, leaving 6 bases of the junction unmatched. Germline loops: CDR1 SGHRS, CDR2 YFSETQ. The CDR3 covers 15 residues. The CDR3 loop reads CASSYSAGAQETQYF. CDR3 sequence (DNA): TGCGCCAGCAGCTACTCAGCGGGGGCTCAAGAGACCCAGTACTTC.

The chain has TRBV28 and TRBJ2-4; the D is unclear. V lost 2 bases to trimming and J lost 3 bases, with 5 bases between them. CDR1 and CDR2 from the germline V gene are MDHEN and SYDVKM. This CDR3 is 13 amino acids long. The CDR3 DNA follows: TGTGCCAGCAGTTTAGAGTACAAAAACATTCAGTACTTC. Translation gives CASSLEYKNIQYF.